Below are 8 T cell receptor beta chains sequenced from a single sample in a study of human T cells and chemical hapten exposure. Time point in this sample: pre-sensitization, week 0. Treatment here: therapeutic diphenylcyclopropenone sensitization with weekly scalp DPC. TCRdb passed the RACE reads through MiXCR, listing each CDR3 protein once. The sample contains more than 300,000 distinct CDR3 sequences, approximately 5% of which appear only once. The sequencing here drew on whole blood, taken in connection with sensitization to the hapten diphenylcyclopropenone (DPC). The receptor set was obtained from a young woman with alopecia areata. Some clones in this sample may be carry-over from other donors' samples.

This clonotype appeared a few times. V and J are TRBV27 and TRBJ2-7; D is unresolved. Trimming stripped 5 bases from V and 5 bases from J, with 10 bases between. This CDR3 spans 12 amino acids. Germline values: CDR1 MNHEY, CDR2 SMNVEV (reference sequence). CDR3 region: CASSPTPHEQYF. The DNA of the CDR3 is TGTGCCAGCAGTCCGACCCCCCACGAGCAGTACTTC.

This clonotype came up many times. This chain's CDR3 is CAISDPPGGSYNEQFF. CDR3 nucleotide sequence: TGTGCCATCAGTGACCCCCCGGGGGGGTCCTACAATGAGCAGTTCTTC. The rearrangement uses TRBV10-3 and TRBJ2-1; 8 nucleotides match TRBD2. Losses at the gene ends were 3 bases for V and 1 base for J; bases not matched to a gene: 5. Germline CDR1 and CDR2: ENHRY and SYGVKD. The CDR3 extends over 16 amino acids.

In this sample, this clonotype turned up a few times. The chain is built from TRBV29-1 and TRBJ1-2; the D is unclear. CDR3 length equals 14 residues. The germline gives CDR1 SQVTM, CDR2 ANQGSEA. V lost 4 bases and J lost 0, with 12 bases in between. The CDR3 DNA is TGCAGCGTTGCGTTAGGGCTAGCTAACTATGGCTACACCTTC. It yields the protein CSVALGLANYGYTF.

This clonotype came up many times. The V gene is TRBV7-9, the J gene TRBJ2-7; D perhaps matches TRBD1 (8 bases). Germline CDR1 SEHNR, CDR2 FQNEAQ (reference sequence). The CDR3 sequence is 14 residues long. Trimming took off 5 bases at V and 8 bases at J, with 19 bases between the two ends. CDR3 protein: CASSNGQGGGQQYF. CDR3 nucleotide sequence: TGTGCCAGCAGCAATGGACAGGGCGGGGGCCAGCAGTACTTC.

This clonotype showed up just a few times. CDR3 nucleotides: TGTGCCAGCAGTTTGGGGGAGGGGTCCCTGGGCTACACCTTC. It specifies CASSLGEGSLGYTF. The V and J genes are TRBV27 and TRBJ1-2; the D gene is possibly TRBD1 (5 bases). CDR1 and CDR2 from the germline V gene are MNHEY and SMNVEV (reference sequence). This CDR3 is 14 amino acids long. The V gene lost 3 bases and the J gene lost 8 bases, with 16 bases spanning the gap.

The V gene is TRBV7-2, the J gene TRBJ1-5, with D perhaps matching TRBD1 (6 bases). Germline CDR1 SGHTA, CDR2 FQGNSA. Trimming removed 2 bases at V and 7 bases at J, with 18 bases between. The CDR3 contains 16 residues. This CDR3 is CASSLSSGGSRQPQHF. DNA of the CDR3: TGTGCCAGCAGCTTATCGTCGGGGGGCTCTCGACAGCCCCAGCATTTT.

This chain joins TRBV7-2 and TRBJ1-2, with 9 positions matching TRBD1. V was pared by 2 bases and J by 3 bases, with 4 bases of the junction left unmatched. CDR1 and CDR2 from the germline V gene are SGHTA and FQGNSA. This CDR3 has 15 amino acids. Here the CDR3 reads CASSLLTGGDYGYTF. CDR3 bases: TGTGCCAGCAGCTTACTAACAGGGGGCGACTATGGCTACACCTTC.

As for this clonotype: Since a much larger clone is just one base distant, this may be a read error. The conserved phenylalanine or tryptophan normally closing the CDR3 is absent here, so this likely arose from a read error. The chain links TRBV6-1 to TRBJ2-5; D call uncertain. Germline V gene lookup returns CDR1 MNHNS and CDR2 SASEGT. There are 13 residues in the CDR3. The germline V and J ends were trimmed by 5 bases and 2 bases, with 9 bases remaining between them. CDR3 nucleotide sequence: TGTGCCAGCAGTTCCACGGCACAAGAGACCCAGTACTAC. It codes for CASSSTAQETQYY.